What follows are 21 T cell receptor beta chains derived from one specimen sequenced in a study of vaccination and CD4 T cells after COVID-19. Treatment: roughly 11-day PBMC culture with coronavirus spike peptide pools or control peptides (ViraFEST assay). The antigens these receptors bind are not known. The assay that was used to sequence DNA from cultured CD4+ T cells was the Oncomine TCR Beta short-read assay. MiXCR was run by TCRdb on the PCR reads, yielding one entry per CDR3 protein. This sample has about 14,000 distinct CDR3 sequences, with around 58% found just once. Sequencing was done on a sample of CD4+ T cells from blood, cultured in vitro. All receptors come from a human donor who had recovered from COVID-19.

CDR3 nucleotides: TGTGCCAGCAGCGTGGTTAAACTCCGGGACAGGGTCGGGGGGAGACGGAAAGAGACCCAGTACTTC. Translation gives CASSVVKLRDRVGGRRKETQYF. This chain joins TRBV21-1 and TRBJ2-5; the table gives TRBD1 as D, unverified against the DNA. TRBV21-1 is flagged as a pseudogene. The CDR3 is made up of 22 amino acids.

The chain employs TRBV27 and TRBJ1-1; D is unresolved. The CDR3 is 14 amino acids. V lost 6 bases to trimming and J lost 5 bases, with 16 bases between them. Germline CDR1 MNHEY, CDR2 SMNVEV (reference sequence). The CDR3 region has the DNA TGTGCCAGCAGGAGACCTGGGGTAGTGACTGAAGCTTTCTTT. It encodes CASRRPGVVTEAFF.

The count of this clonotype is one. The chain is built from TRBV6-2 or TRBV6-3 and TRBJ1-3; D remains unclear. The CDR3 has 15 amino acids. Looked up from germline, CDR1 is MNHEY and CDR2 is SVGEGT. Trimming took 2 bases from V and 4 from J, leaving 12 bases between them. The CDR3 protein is CASSYVGGGGNTIYF. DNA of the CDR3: TGTGCCAGCAGTTACGTCGGCGGAGGGGGAAACACCATATATTTT.

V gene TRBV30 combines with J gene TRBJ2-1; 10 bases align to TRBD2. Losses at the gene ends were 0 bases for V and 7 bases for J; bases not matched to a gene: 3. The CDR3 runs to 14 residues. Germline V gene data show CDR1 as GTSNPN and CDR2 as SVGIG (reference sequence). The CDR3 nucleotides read TGTGCCTGGAGTGTAGCTAGCGGGAGTAATGAGCAGTTCTTC. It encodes CAWSVASGSNEQFF.

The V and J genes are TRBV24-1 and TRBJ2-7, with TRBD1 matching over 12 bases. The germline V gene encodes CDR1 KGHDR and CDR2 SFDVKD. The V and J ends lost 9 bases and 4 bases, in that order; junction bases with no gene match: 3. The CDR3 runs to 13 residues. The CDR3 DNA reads TGTGCCACCGAGGGACAGGGGGCTTACGAGCAGTACTTC. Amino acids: CATEGQGAYEQYF.

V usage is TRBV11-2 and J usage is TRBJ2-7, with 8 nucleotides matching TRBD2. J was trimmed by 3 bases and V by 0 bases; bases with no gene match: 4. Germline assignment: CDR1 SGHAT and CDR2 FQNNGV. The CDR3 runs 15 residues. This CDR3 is CASSLDAAGVYEQYF. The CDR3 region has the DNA TGTGCCAGCAGCTTAGATGCAGCGGGAGTCTACGAGCAGTACTTC.

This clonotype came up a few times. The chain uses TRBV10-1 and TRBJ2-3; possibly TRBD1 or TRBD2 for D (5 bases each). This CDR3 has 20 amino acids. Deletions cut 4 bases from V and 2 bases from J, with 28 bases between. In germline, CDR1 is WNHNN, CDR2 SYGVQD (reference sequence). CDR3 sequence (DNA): TGCGCCAGCAGTGCTTTCGGGATCCGGGACCTCAGAGGCCACACAGATACGCAGTATTTT. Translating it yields CASSAFGIRDLRGHTDTQYF.

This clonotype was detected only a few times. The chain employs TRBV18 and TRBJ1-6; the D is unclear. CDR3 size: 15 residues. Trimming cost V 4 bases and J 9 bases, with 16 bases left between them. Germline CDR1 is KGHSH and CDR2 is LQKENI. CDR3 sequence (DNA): TGTGCCAGCTCACGGACGTATCCAGTGGGTTCACCCCTCCACTTT. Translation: CASSRTYPVGSPLHF.

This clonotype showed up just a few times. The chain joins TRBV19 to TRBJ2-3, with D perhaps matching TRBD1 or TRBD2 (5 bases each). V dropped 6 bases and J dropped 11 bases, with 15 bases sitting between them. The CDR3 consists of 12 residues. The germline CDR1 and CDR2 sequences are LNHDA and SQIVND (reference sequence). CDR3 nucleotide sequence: TGTGCCAGTAGGGGGACGAATTGGGAGCAGTATTTT. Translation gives CASRGTNWEQYF.

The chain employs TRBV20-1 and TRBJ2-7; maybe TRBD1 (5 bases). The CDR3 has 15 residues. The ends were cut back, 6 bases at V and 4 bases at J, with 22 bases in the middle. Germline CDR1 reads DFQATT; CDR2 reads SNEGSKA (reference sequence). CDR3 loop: CSAVGAKPLYYEQYF. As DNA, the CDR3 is TGCAGTGCGGTAGGGGCTAAGCCCTTATATTACGAGCAGTACTTC.

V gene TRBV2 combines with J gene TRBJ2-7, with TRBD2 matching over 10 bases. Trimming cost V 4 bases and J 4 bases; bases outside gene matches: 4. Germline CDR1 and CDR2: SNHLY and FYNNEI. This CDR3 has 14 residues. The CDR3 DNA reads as TGTGCCAGCAGTGCCGGGACTAGCGCTTACGAGCAGTACTTC. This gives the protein CASSAGTSAYEQYF. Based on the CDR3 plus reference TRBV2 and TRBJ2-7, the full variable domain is EPEVTQTPSHQVTQMGQEVILRCVPISNHLYFYWYRQILGQKVEFLVSFYNNEISEKSEIFDDQFSVERPDGSNFTLKIRSTKLEDSAMYFCASSAGTSAYEQYFGPGTRLTVT.

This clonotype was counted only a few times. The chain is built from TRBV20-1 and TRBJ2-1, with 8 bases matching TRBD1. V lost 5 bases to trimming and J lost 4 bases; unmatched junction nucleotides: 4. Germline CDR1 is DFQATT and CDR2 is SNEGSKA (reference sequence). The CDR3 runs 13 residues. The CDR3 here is CSALGTGYNEQFF. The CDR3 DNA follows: TGCAGTGCTCTAGGGACAGGTTACAATGAGCAGTTCTTC.

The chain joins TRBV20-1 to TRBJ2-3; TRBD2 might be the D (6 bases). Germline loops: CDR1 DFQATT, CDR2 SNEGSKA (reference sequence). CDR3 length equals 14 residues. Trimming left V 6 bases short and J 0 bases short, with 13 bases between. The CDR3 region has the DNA TGCAGTGCGAAACGAAGCGGGAGCACAGATACGCAGTATTTT. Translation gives CSAKRSGSTDTQYF.

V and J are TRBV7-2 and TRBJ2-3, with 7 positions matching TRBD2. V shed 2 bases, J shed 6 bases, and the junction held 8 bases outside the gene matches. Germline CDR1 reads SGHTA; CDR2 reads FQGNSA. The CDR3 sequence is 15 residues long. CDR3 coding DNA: TGTGCCAGCAGCTTATCGGGGAGGGCTCTGGATACGCAGTATTTT. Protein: CASSLSGRALDTQYF. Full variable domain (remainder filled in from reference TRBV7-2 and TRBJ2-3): GAGVSQSPSNKVTEKGKDVELRCDPISGHTALYWYRQSLGQGLEFLIYFQGNSAPDKSGLPSDRFSAERTGGSVSTLTIQRTQQEDSAVYLCASSLSGRALDTQYFGPGTRLTVL.

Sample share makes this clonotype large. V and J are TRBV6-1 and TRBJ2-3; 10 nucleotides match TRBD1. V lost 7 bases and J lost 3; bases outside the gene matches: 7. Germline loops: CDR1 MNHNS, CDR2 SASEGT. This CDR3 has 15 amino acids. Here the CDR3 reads CASTDRDRGTDTQYF. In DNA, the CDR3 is TGTGCCAGCACGGACCGGGACAGGGGAACAGATACGCAGTATTTT.

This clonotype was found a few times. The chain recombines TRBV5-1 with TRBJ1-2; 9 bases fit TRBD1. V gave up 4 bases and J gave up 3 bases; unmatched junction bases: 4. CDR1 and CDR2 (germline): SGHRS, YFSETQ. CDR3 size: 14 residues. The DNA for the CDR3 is TGCGCCAGCAGCCGGACAGGGGCAGACTATGGCTACACCTTC. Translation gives CASSRTGADYGYTF.

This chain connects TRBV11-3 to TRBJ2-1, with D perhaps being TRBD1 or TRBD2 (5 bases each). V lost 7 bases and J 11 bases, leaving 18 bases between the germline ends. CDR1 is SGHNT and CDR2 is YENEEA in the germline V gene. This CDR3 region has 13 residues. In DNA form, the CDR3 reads TGTGCCAGCATGGGCCGGGACGCCACGAAGCAGTTCTTC. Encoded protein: CASMGRDATKQFF.

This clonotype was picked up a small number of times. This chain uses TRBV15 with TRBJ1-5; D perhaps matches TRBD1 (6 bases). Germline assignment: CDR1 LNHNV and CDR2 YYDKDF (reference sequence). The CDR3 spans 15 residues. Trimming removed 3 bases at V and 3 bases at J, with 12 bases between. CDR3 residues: CATSRGGQYNQPQHF. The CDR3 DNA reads TGTGCCACCAGCAGGGGTGGACAGTACAATCAGCCCCAGCATTTT.

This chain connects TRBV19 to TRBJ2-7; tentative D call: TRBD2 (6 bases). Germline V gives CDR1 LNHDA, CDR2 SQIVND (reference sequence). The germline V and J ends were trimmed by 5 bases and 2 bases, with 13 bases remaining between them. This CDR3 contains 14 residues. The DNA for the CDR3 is TGTGCCAGTAGTCTTACGGGAGCGGCCTACGAGCAGTACTTC. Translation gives CASSLTGAAYEQYF.

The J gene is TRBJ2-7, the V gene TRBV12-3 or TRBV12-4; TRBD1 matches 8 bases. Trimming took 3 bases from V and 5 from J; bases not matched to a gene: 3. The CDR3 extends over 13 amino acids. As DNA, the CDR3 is TGTGCCAGCAGTTTTTTCAGGGGGCACGAGCAGTACTTC. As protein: CASSFFRGHEQYF.

This CDR3 is CASSPTPRALYEQYF. DNA of the CDR3: TGTGCCAGCAGCCCCACCCCGAGGGCTCTCTACGAGCAGTACTTC. The rearrangement uses TRBV7-2 and TRBJ2-7; D is possibly TRBD2 (5 bases). The germline V gene has CDR1 SGHTA and CDR2 FQGNSA. CDR3 length: 15 amino acids. The ends were cut back, 5 bases at V and 3 bases at J, with 17 bases in the middle.